The rows below give T cell receptor beta chains drawn from one sample of a study of blood T cell repertoires in COVID-19. Generated by immunoSEQ multiplex PCR, the TCRdb table keeps only in-frame clones and is missing some. In the table there are some 74,000 clones, 70% to 80% of which are singletons. Sequencing used peripheral blood. These receptors were collected from a human donor in a cohort sampled during active COVID-19. Each CDR3 is given with its conserved first and last residue. Fields, in order: clone size, J gene, V gene, D gene, CDR3 protein, CDR3 DNA. A D gene is named only where the DNA matches it firmly. The size entry is marked missing in some rows and otherwise reads once, few, many or a size class.

many | TRBJ1-6 | TRBV30 | TRBD1 | CAWSGPGQRNSPLHF | TGTGCCTGGAGTGGACCGGGACAGAGGAATTCACCCCTCCACTTT
. | TRBJ1-1 | TRBV6-5 | TRBD1 | CASGRTGGGRPEAFF | TGTGCCAGCGGCCGGACAGGAGGGGGGCGACCTGAAGCTTTCTTT
many | TRBJ1-2 | TRBV28 | TRBD1 | CASGTGGFYGYTF | TGTGCCAGCGGCACAGGGGGATTCTATGGCTACACCTTC
. | TRBJ2-1 | TRBV6-6 | TRBD2 | CASSYMAGGREQFF | TGTGCCAGCAGTTACATGGCGGGGGGGCGAGAGCAGTTCTTC
few | TRBJ1-5 | TRBV2 | . | CASSDRLQQPQHF | TGTGCCAGCAGTGATCGTCTTCAGCAGCCCCAGCATTTT
. | TRBJ2-1 | TRBV5-5 | TRBD2 | CASSPTTSDHSYNEQFF | TGTGCCAGCAGCCCTACAACTAGCGACCACTCCTACAATGAGCAGTTCTTC
. | TRBJ1-1 | TRBV18 | TRBD1 | CASSPPDRVAAFF | TGTGCCAGCTCACCCCCTGACAGGGTTGCAGCTTTCTTT
. | TRBJ2-1 | TRBV19 | TRBD2 | CASRTSGRMRDEQFF | TGTGCCAGTAGGACTAGCGGGAGAATGAGGGATGAGCAGTTCTTC
. | TRBJ1-6 | TRBV12-3/TRBV12-4 | . | CASREGGNSPLHF | TGTGCCAGCCGGGAGGGTGGGAATTCACCCCTCCACTTT
. | TRBJ1-1 | TRBV6-2/TRBV6-3 | TRBD1 | CASSRQGEAFF | TGTGCCAGCAGCCGACAGGGTGAAGCTTTCTTT
few | TRBJ2-5 | TRBV15 | TRBD2 | CATSRMGGNRLPYF | TGTGCCACCAGCAGGATGGGGGGGAACCGACTGCCGTACTTC
. | TRBJ2-1 | TRBV18 | TRBD2 | CASSLGLAGGNEQFF | TGTGCCAGCTCACTCGGACTAGCGGGAGGGAATGAGCAGTTCTTC
once | TRBJ1-2 | TRBV10-3 | . | CAISESNPGVSGYTF | TGTGCCATCAGTGAGTCGAACCCGGGGGTGAGTGGCTACACCTTC
. | TRBJ2-1 | TRBV5-1 | . | CASSLAINEQFF | TGCGCCAGCAGCTTGGCCATCAATGAGCAGTTCTTC
few | TRBJ1-2 | TRBV6-6 | TRBD1 | CASSPGTGRRYGYTF | TGTGCCAGCAGCCCCGGGACAGGGAGGAGGTATGGCTACACCTTC
. | TRBJ2-5 | TRBV6-2/TRBV6-3 | TRBD2 | CASSFTSGDQETQYF | TGTGCCAGCAGTTTTACTAGCGGGGACCAAGAGACCCAGTACTTC
. | TRBJ2-2 | TRBV5-4 | . | CASSQEKGAAGELFF | TGTGCCAGCAGCCAGGAAAAGGGAGCGGCCGGGGAGCTGTTTTTT
. | TRBJ1-1 | TRBV19 | TRBD1 | CATEDRTNTEAFF | TGTGCCACCGAGGACAGGACGAACACTGAAGCTTTCTTT
. | TRBJ2-7 | TRBV6-2/TRBV6-3 | TRBD2 | CASSRGGAYEQYF | TGTGCCAGCAGTCGCGGGGGGGCCTACGAGCAGTACTTC
. | TRBJ2-2 | TRBV11-2 | . | CAITGGLGELFF | TGTGCCATCACTGGCGGGCTCGGGGAGCTGTTTTTT
few | TRBJ1-1 | TRBV7-9 | . | CASSILERTGEAFF | TGTGCCAGCAGCATATTGGAAAGAACAGGGGAAGCTTTCTTT
. | TRBJ1-2 | TRBV19 | . | CASSQGALPNYGYTF | TGTGCCAGTAGTCAGGGTGCCCTTCCTAACTATGGCTACACCTTC
. | TRBJ2-3 | TRBV7-3 | TRBD1 | CASSLTGGTDTQYF | TGTGCCAGCAGCCTGACAGGGGGCACAGATACGCAGTATTTT
. | TRBJ2-1 | TRBV4-2 | . | CASSLIGGASGYNEQFF | TGTGCCAGCAGCCTCATAGGCGGGGCTTCGGGCTACAATGAGCAGTTCTTC
. | TRBJ1-1 | TRBV28 | . | CASSSPGNTEAFF | TGTGCCAGCAGTTCACCAGGGAACACTGAAGCTTTCTTT
. | TRBJ2-2 | TRBV18 | TRBD1 | CASSRRDRGTTGELFF | TGTGCCAGCTCACGAAGAGACAGGGGGACCACCGGGGAGCTGTTTTTT